The clone carrying this T cell receptor (beta chain) occurred once. Its matching antigen is unknown. The healthy adult donors were HIV-negative and reported no recent acute infections or vaccinations. The authors split each subset's genomic DNA evenly across several immunoSEQ plates. Authors' methods: ImmunoSEQ yielded junction-only sequences lacking quality scores, so filtering differed. Sequenced by immunoSEQ multiplex PCR; TCRdb stores in-frame clones only, minus some. For V, J and clone size, that table is used; D and trimming come from the DNA. The sample has more than 2,000,000 clones, about 92% seen once. V shed 5 bases and J 0 bases; nucleotides not matched to a gene: 14. The CDR3 is 19 residues long. Germline CDR1 reads SEHNR; CDR2 reads FQNEAQ (reference sequence). The data are from a study of shared clonotypes between healthy human individuals. Overall study results and limits: Clonotypes which were not shared had lower generation probabilities than clonotypes that all four donors shared.

The clonotype was recovered from a man aged 18 to 30 in good health. Material: naive CD4+ T cells sorted from blood. Subset described: CD45RA+ positively selected. The V call is TRBV7-9, the J call TRBJ2-3, with TRBD2 matching over 10 bases. CDR3 amino acids: CASSPRGSGGLPSTDTQYF. CDR3 DNA: TGTGCCAGCAGCCCCCGGGGTAGCGGGGGGCTACCTAGCACAGATACGCAGTATTTT.